This TCR beta chain was observed in a study of OX40 agonist ivuxolimab in advanced cancers. About the full investigation: The costimulatory receptor OX40 (CD134) was targeted by ivuxolimab, a fully human IgG2 agonistic monoclonal antibody. Of the approximately 50 dose-escalation patients, hepatocellular carcinoma was present in approximately 20, melanoma in around 15, renal cell carcinoma in 9 and head and neck cancer in 9. Three dose-escalation patients achieved partial responses, one with hepatocellular carcinoma and two with cutaneous melanoma. Intravenous ivuxolimab was administered to patients every 2 weeks at six dose levels: 0.01, 0.1, 0.3, 1.5, 3 and 10 mg/kg. The purpose of peripheral TCRbeta sequencing was to test whether ivuxolimab changed TCR sequence diversity and led to clonal T-cell expansion. In the dose-escalation cohort, about four fifths of patients were male, and the mean age was 60 years with a range of roughly 20 to 79. Patients were allowed to have had prior anti-PD-1, anti-PD-L1 or anti-CTLA-4 therapy, and around 40% of the dose-escalation patients had previously received checkpoint inhibitors. The paper describes the monotherapy dose-escalation part (N = 52 patients) of the phase I trial of ivuxolimab. The research as a whole found: In the 0.1-3.0 mg/kg groups, partial responders were among the patients with the lowest normalized peripheral clonal expansion, particularly in CD8+ T cells. After ivuxolimab, expanded clones were on average more numerous among CD8+ T cells than among CD4+ T cells. Clonal expansion of both CD4+ and CD8+ blood T cells was observed from baseline to week 6 at doses 0.1 to 3.0 mg/kg. Low levels of normalized T-cell clonal expansion were also seen in some patients who did not respond. The antigen specificity of the clonally expanded peripheral T cells was not determined.

As to this clone: Its target antigen remains unknown. No much larger clone exists at a distance of one base, and base qualities are not known.

To sequence the TCRbeta CDR3 region, genomic DNA was isolated from the sorted cells. The immunoSEQ Assay was used to sequence the TCRbeta CDR3 regions. In TCRdb, the immuneACCESS table is reduced to in-frame sequences with V and J assigned. These tables do not hold every clone; where another copy was compared, an unresolved V gene accounts for under half, and the others remain unexplained. Present in this sample are 50,000 to 75,000 clones, 91% of which were seen just once. Approximately 5.2% of the sample comes from the top ten. CDR1 and CDR2 are read off the germline V gene as MDHEN and SYDVKM. Spanning cysteine to phenylalanine, the CDR3 consists of 16 amino acids. Only the CDR3 portion is preserved as DNA: 48 bases, with reading frame beginning at the first base. V lost 3 bases and J lost 2 bases, and the count of bases not matched to a germline gene is 7. Patients with a history of autoimmune disease or receiving systemic immunosuppression were excluded from the trial. Peripheral blood for TCR sequencing was collected from all dose cohorts at baseline, on cycle 4 day 1, and on cycle 7 day 1. The samples were drawn from a first-in-human, open-label, multicenter phase I dose-escalation trial of ivuxolimab. The trial enrolled adults with locally advanced or metastatic head and neck squamous cell, hepatocellular, melanoma or renal cell carcinoma. Before TCR sequencing, CD4+ and CD8+ T cells were separately sorted from peripheral blood.

Here the chain combines TRBV28 and TRBJ1-2; 9 bases in the junction line up with TRBD1. This sequence originates from an adult with an advanced solid tumor such as melanoma, head and neck, liver or kidney cancer. The sequencing used CD4+ or CD8+ T cells sorted from blood, collected in a trial of the OX40 agonist ivuxolimab. The nucleotide sequence reads as follows: TGTGCCAGCAGTTTTAACGGACAGGGGAAGAACTATGGCTACACCTTC. It specifies CASSFNGQGKNYGYTF.